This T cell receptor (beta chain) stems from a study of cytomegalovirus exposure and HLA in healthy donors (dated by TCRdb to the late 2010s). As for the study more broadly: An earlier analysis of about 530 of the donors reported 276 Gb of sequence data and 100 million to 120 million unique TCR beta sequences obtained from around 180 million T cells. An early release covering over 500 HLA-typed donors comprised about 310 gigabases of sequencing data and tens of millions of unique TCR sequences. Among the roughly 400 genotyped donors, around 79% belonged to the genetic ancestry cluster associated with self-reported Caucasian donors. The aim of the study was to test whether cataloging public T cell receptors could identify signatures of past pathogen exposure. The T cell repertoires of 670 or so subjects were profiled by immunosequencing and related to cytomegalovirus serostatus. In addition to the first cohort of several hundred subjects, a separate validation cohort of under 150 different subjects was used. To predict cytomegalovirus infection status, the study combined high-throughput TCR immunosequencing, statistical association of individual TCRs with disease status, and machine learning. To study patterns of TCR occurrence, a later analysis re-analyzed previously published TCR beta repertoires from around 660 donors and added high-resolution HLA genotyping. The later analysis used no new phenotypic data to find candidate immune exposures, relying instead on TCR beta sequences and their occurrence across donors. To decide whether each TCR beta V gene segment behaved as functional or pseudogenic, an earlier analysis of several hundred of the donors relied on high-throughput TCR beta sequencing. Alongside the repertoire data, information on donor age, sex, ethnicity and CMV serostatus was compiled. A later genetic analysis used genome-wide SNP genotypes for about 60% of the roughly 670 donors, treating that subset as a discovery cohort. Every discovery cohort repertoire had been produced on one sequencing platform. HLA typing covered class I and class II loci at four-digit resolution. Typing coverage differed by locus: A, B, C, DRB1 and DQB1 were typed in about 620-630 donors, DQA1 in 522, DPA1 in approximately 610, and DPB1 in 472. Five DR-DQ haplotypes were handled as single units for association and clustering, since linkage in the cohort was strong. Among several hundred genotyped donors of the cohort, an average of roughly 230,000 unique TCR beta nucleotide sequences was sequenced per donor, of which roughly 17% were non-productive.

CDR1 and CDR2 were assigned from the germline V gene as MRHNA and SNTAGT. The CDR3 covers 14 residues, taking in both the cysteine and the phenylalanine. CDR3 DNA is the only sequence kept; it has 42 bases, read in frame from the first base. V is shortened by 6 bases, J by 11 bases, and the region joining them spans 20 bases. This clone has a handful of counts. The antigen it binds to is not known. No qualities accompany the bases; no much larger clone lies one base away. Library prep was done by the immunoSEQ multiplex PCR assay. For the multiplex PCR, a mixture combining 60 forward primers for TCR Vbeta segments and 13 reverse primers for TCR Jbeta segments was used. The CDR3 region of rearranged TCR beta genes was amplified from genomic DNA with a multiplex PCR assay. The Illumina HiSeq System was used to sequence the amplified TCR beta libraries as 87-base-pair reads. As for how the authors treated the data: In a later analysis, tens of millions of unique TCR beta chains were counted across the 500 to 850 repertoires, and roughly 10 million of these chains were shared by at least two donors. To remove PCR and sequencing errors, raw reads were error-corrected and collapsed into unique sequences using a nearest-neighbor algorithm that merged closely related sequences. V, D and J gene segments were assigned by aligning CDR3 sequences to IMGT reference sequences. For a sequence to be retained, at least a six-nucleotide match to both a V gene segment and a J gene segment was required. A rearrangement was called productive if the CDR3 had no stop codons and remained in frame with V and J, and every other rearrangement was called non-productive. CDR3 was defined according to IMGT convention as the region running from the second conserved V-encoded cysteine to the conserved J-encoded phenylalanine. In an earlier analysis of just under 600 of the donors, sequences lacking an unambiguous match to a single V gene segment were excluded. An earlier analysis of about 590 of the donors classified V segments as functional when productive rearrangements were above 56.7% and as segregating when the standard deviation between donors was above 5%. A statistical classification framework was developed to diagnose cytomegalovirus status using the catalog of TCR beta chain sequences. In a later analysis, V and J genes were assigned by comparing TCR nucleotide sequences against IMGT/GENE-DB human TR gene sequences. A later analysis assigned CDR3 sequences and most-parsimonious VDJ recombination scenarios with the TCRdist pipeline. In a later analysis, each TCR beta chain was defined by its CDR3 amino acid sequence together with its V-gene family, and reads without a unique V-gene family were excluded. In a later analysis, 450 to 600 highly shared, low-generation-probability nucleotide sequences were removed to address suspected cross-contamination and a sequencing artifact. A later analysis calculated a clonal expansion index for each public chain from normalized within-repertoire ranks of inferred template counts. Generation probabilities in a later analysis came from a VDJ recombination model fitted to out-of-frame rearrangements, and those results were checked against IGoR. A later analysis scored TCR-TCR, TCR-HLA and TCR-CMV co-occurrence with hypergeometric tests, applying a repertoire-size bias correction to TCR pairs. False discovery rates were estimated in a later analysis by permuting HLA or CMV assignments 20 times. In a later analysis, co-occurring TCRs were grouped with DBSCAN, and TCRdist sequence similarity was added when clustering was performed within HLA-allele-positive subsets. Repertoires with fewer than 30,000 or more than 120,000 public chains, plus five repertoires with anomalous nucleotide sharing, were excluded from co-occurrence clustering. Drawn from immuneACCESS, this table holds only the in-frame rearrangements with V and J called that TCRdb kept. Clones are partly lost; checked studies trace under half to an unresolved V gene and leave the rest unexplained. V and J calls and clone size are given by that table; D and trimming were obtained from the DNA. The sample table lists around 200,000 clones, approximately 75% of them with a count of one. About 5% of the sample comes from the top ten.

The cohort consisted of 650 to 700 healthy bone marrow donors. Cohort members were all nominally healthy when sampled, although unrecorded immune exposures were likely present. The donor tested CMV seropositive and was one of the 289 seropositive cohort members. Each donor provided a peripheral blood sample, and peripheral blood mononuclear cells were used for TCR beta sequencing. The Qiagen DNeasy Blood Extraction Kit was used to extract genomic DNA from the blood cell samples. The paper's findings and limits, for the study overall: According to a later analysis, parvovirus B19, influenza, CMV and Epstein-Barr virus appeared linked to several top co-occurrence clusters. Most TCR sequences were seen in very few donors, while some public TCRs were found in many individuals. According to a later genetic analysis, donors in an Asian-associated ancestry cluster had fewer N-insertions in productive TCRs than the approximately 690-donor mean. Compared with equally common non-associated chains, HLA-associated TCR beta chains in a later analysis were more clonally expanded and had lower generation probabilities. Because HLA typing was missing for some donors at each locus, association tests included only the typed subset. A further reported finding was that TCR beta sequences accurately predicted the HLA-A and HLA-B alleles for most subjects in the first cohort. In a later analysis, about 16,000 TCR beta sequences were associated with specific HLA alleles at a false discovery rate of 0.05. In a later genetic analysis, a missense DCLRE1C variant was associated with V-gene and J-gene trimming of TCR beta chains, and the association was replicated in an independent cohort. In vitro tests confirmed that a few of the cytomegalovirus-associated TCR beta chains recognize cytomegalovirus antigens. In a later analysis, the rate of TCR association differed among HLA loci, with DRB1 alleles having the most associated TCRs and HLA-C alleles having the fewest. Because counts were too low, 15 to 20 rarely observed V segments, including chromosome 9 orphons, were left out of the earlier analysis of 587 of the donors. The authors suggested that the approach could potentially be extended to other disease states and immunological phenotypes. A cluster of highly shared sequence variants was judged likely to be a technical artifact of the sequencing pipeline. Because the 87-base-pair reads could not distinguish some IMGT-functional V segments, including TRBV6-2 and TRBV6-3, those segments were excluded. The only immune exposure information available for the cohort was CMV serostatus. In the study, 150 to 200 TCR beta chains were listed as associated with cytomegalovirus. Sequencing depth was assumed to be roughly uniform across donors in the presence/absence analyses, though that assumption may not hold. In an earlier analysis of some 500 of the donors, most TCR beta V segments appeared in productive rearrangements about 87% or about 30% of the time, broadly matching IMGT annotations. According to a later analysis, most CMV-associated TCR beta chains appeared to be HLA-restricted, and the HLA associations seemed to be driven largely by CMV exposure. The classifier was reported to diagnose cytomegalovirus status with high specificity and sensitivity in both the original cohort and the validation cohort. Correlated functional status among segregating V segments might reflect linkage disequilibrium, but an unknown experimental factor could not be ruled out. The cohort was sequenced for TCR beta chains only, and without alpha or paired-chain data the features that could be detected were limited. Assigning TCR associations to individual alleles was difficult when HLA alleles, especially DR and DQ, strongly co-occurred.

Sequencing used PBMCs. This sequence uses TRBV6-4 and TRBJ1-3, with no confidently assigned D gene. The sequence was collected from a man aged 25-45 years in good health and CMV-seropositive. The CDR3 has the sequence CASSRGLEGKAIYF. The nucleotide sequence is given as TGTGCCAGCAGCAGAGGACTGGAAGGAAAGGCCATATATTTT.